This TCR beta chain comes out of a study of cytomegalovirus exposure and HLA in healthy donors. This CDR3 spans 18 amino acids. Germline assignment: CDR1 SGHRS and CDR2 YFSETQ. Losses at the gene ends were 3 bases for V and 4 bases for J; bases not matched to a gene: 16. Sequencing was performed with immunoSEQ multiplex PCR; in TCRdb, only in-frame clones are kept and a portion is missing. This sample has tens of thousands of clones; approximately 89% occur once, and the top ten carry 7.5% to 10%. The chain recombines TRBV5-1 with TRBJ2-5; TRBD1 matches 9 bases. The sequence was collected from a woman between 18 and 30 years old in good health and CMV-seropositive. Sequencing input: PBMCs. The CDR3 loop reads CASSSVKTGTGFVETQYF. CDR3 bases: TGCGCCAGCAGCTCCGTAAAAACCGGGACAGGGTTTGTAGAGACCCAGTACTTC.